This entry lists 21 T cell receptor beta chains sequenced from one sample in a study of blood T cell repertoires in COVID-19. Data came from immunoSEQ multiplex PCR; TCRdb stores just in-frame clones and leaves some out. The sample contains more than 70,000 clones, 90% of which appear only once. Sequencing used peripheral blood. These receptors were taken from a woman of 80 years or more with acute or convalescent COVID-19.

The chain employs TRBV25-1 and TRBJ1-5; a possible D gene is TRBD1 (6 bases). The CDR3 is made up of 13 amino acids. Per germline, CDR1 MGHDK and CDR2 SYGVNS. The V and J ends lost 4 bases and 7 bases respectively, with 11 bases between them. The CDR3 protein is CASSATGRQPQHF. CDR3 nucleotides: TGTGCCAGCAGTGCCACAGGGCGACAGCCCCAGCATTTT.

This CDR3 is CASSYTTRNGGGYTF. The CDR3 coding sequence is TGTGCCAGCAGCTACACAACCAGGAACGGAGGAGGCTACACCTTC. The chain has TRBV3-1 (or the pseudogene TRBV3-2) and TRBJ1-2, with D unclear. The CDR3 is 15 amino acids. Trimming pared 5 bases from V and 8 bases from J, leaving 21 bases between. The germline V gene has CDR1 LGHDT and CDR2 YNNKEL (reference sequence).

CDR3 DNA: TGTGCCAGCAGCATTACTACGAACTCCTACGAGCAGTACTTC. Translation gives CASSITTNSYEQYF. The J gene is TRBJ2-7, the V gene TRBV9; D uncertain. The V end was cut by 4 bases, the J end by 0 bases, with 11 bases between. There are 14 residues in the CDR3. Germline CDR1 is SGDLS and CDR2 is YYNGEE. Drawing the rest from reference TRBV9 and TRBJ2-7, the complete variable domain is DSGVTQTPKHLITATGQRVTLRCSPRSGDLSVYWYQQSLDQGLQFLIQYYNGEERAKGNILERFSAQQFPDLHSELNLSSLELGDSALYFCASSITTNSYEQYFGPGTRLTVT.

This rearrangement joins TRBV18 to TRBJ2-7; D ambiguous. Trimming removed 3 bases at V and 6 bases at J, with 12 bases between. The CDR3 is made up of 13 amino acids. Per germline, CDR1 KGHSH and CDR2 LQKENI. CDR3 loop: CASSPAQVGEQYF. DNA for the CDR3: TGTGCCAGCTCACCGGCCCAGGTGGGCGAGCAGTACTTC.

V gene TRBV28 combines with J gene TRBJ2-7, with 10 nucleotides matching TRBD1. In germline, CDR1 is MDHEN, CDR2 SYDVKM. J gave up 4 bases and V 5 bases, and 14 bases lay outside the gene matches. The CDR3 spans 17 residues. The CDR3 DNA is TGTGCCAGCAGTCCCACTCATCCGGGACAGGGGAATTACGAGCAGTACTTC. Protein: CASSPTHPGQGNYEQYF.

V and J are TRBV7-8 and TRBJ1-4; maybe TRBD1 (5 bases). Trimming pared 7 bases from V and 6 bases from J, leaving 21 bases between. CDR3 length: 16 residues. CDR1 and CDR2 from the germline V gene are SGHVS and FQNEAQ. The CDR3 coding sequence is TGTGCCAGCATCAAAAAAATTTGGGGGAGGGATGAAAAACTGTTTTTT. Its translation is CASIKKIWGRDEKLFF.

This clone appeared a single time. The chain links TRBV28 to TRBJ1-2; D is ambiguous. V was shortened by 4 bases and J by 7 bases, with 19 bases between the two germline ends. This CDR3 region has 15 residues. Germline CDR1 and CDR2: MDHEN and SYDVKM. CDR3 nucleotide sequence: TGTGCCAGCAGTTCCGGGAGTTTGTTGGGCAGTGGCTACACCTTC. Translated, it gives CASSSGSLLGSGYTF.

Comments on this clone: Additional DNA sequences in this sample encode the identical CDR3. The gene calls are TRBV3-1 (or the pseudogene TRBV3-2) and TRBJ1-3; D is undetermined. Germline V gene lookup returns CDR1 LGHDT and CDR2 YNNKEL (reference sequence). Trimming cost V 4 bases and J 0 bases, with 7 bases left between them. CDR3 length equals 14 residues. The CDR3 loop reads CASSLRDSGNTIYF. The CDR3 DNA follows: TGTGCCAGCAGCCTCCGAGACTCTGGAAACACCATATATTTT.

V gene TRBV5-4 combines with J gene TRBJ2-5; 7 bases map to TRBD2. The CDR3 runs to 13 residues. The germline gives CDR1 SGHNT, CDR2 YYREEE (reference sequence). Germline trimming cut 0 bases from V and 5 bases from J; bases unmatched to any gene: 1. CDR3 sequence: CASSLGAGETQYF. CDR3 DNA sequence: TGTGCCAGCAGCTTGGGAGCGGGGGAGACCCAGTACTTC.

The chain has TRBV5-5 and TRBJ1-4; tentatively, D is TRBD1 (6 bases). The CDR3 is 15 residues long. Germline V gene data show CDR1 as SGHKS and CDR2 as YYEKEE (reference sequence). V lost 0 bases and J 5 bases, leaving 11 bases between the germline ends. CDR3 sequence (DNA): TGTGCCAGCAGCTTGGGGACAGTGGGGAATGAAAAACTGTTTTTT. This gives the protein CASSLGTVGNEKLFF.

This clone was found once. The chain joins TRBV9 to TRBJ1-4; perhaps TRBD1 as D (5 bases). Germline V lookup: CDR1 SGDLS, CDR2 YYNGEE. V dropped 0 bases and J dropped 6 bases, with 12 bases sitting between them. The CDR3 runs 15 residues. In DNA, the CDR3 is TGTGCCAGCAGCGTAGGGGGCAGGGTTGATGAAAAACTGTTTTTT. Translating gives CASSVGGRVDEKLFF.

The genes are TRBV15 and TRBJ1-6, with D perhaps TRBD1 (6 bases). CDR1 LNHNV and CDR2 YYDKDF come from the germline V gene (reference sequence). The CDR3 runs 15 residues. Between the trimmed V and J ends, which lost 4 bases and 7 bases, there was a span of 14 bases. The DNA for the CDR3 is TGTGCCACCAGCACCCCCCAGGGGCTGAATTCACCCCTCCACTTT. This translates into CATSTPQGLNSPLHF.

The rearrangement links TRBV12-3 or TRBV12-4 to TRBJ2-4, with D hard to call. V lost 6 bases, J lost 3 bases, and 6 bases lay in between. This CDR3 spans 12 amino acids. CDR3 region: CASSFSKNIQYF. CDR3 DNA: TGTGCCAGCAGCTTCAGCAAAAACATTCAGTACTTC.

The chain couples TRBV4-2 to TRBJ1-5; D might be TRBD1 (6 bases). The CDR3 sequence is 17 residues long. CDR1 is LGHNA, CDR2 YNFKEQ, per germline. Trimming removed 2 bases from V and 0 bases from J, with 14 bases in between. The CDR3 loop is CASSQPTGVYSNQPQHF. The CDR3, as DNA: TGTGCCAGCAGCCAACCGACAGGAGTTTATAGCAATCAGCCCCAGCATTTT.

This chain joins TRBV28 and TRBJ1-2, with D unresolved. This CDR3 has 12 amino acids. Germline V gives CDR1 MDHEN, CDR2 SYDVKM. Trimming shortened V by 6 bases and J by 4 bases, and 9 bases separated the two germline ends. Here the CDR3 DNA reads TGTGCCAGCAGAGCGGGATTCTATGGCTACACCTTC. This gives the protein CASRAGFYGYTF.

The chain uses TRBV5-1 and TRBJ2-5, with 7 bases matching TRBD1. The DNA end favors TRBJ2-7, so the J call may be wrong. The V gene's germline CDR1 is SGHRS and CDR2 YFSETQ. This CDR3 has 14 residues. CDR3 sequence: CASSLDRGPYEQYF. In DNA, the CDR3 is TGCGCCAGCAGCTTGGATAGGGGGCCCTACGAGCAGTACTTC.

This CDR3 reads CASSHRATSPYNEQFF. In nucleotides, the CDR3 is TGTGCCAGCAGCCACAGAGCGACTAGCCCGTACAATGAGCAGTTCTTC. The chain is built from TRBV4-2 and TRBJ2-1, with 7 bases matching TRBD2. Per germline, CDR1 LGHNA and CDR2 YNFKEQ. V was pared by 3 bases and J by 4 bases, with 9 bases of the junction left unmatched. The CDR3 extends over 16 amino acids.

CDR3 DNA: TGCGCCAGCAGCCAAGCGGGACAGGGGAGGGCCTACGAGCAGTACTTC. This gives the protein CASSQAGQGRAYEQYF. J is TRBJ2-7 and V is TRBV4-1, with 10 nucleotides matching TRBD1. Germline CDR1 MGHRA, CDR2 YSYEKL. The trim removed 1 base at V and 2 bases at J, leaving 5 bases unmatched. CDR3 length equals 16 residues.

This sequence joins TRBV7-9 and TRBJ1-4; 8 bases fit TRBD1. V was pared by 5 bases and J by 10 bases, with 3 bases of the junction left unmatched. This CDR3 contains 12 residues. The germline V gene has CDR1 SEHNR and CDR2 FQNEAQ (reference sequence). CDR3 in amino acids: CASSIGQGKLFF. Here the CDR3 DNA reads TGTGCCAGCAGCATCGGACAGGGAAAACTGTTTTTT.

This clone was seen only a few times. The chain recombines TRBV27 with TRBJ1-1; TRBD1 agrees at 10 bases. V was clipped by 7 bases and J by 0 bases; unmatched bases: 5. Germline V CDR1 and CDR2: MNHEY, SMNVEV (reference sequence). CDR3 length equals 15 residues. Here the CDR3 DNA reads TGTGCCAGCATGATCGGGACAGGGGTGAACACTGAAGCTTTCTTT. Encoded protein: CASMIGTGVNTEAFF.

This chain joins TRBV2 and TRBJ1-6; D possibly corresponds to TRBD1 (6 bases). V was cut by 7 bases and J by 10 bases, with 14 bases left in between. The CDR3 consists of 13 residues. Germline V gene lookup returns CDR1 SNHLY and CDR2 FYNNEI. CDR3: CASTPGVWSPLHF. The CDR3 DNA is TGTGCCAGCACCCCAGGGGTGTGGTCACCCCTCCACTTT.